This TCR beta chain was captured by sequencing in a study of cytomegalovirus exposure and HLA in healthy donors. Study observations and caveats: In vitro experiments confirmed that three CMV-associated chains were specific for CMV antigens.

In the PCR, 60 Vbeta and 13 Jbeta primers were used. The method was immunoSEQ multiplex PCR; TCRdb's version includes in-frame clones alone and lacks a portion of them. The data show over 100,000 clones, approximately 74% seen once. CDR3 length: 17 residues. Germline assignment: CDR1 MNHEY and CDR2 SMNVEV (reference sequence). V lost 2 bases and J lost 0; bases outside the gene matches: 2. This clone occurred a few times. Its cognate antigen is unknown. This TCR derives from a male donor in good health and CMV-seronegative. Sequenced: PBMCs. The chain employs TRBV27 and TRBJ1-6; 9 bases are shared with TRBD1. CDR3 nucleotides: TGTGCCAGCAGTTTAGGGACAGGGAGCTCCTATAATTCACCCCTCCACTTT. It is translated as CASSLGTGSSYNSPLHF.